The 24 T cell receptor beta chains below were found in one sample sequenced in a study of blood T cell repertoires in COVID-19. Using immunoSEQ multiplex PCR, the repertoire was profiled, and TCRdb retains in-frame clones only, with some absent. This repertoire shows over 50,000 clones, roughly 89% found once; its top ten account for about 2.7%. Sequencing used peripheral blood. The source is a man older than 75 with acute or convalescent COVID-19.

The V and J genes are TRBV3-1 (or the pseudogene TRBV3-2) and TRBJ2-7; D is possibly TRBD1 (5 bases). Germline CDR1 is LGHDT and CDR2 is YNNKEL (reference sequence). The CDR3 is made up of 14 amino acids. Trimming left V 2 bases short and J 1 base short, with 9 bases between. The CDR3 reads CASSQSPGSYEQYF. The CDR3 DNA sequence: TGTGCCAGCAGCCAATCCCCAGGGTCCTACGAGCAGTACTTC.

The CDR3 protein is CASSLQGTDSPLHF. CDR3 nucleotides: TGCGCCAGCAGCTTACAGGGGACAGATTCACCCCTCCACTTT. V usage is TRBV5-1 and J usage is TRBJ1-6; 7 bases are a match to TRBD1. CDR1 SGHRS and CDR2 YFSETQ come from the germline V gene. The CDR3 runs 14 residues. The junction had 4 bases not matched to a gene; V was cut back by 2 bases and J by 8 bases. Full variable domain (outside the CDR3, taken from reference TRBV5-1 and TRBJ1-6): KAGVTQTPRYLIKTRGQQVTLSCSPISGHRSVSWYQQTPGQGLQFLFEYFSETQRNKGNFPGRFSGRQFSNSRSEMNVSTLELGDSALYLCASSLQGTDSPLHFGNGTRLTVT.

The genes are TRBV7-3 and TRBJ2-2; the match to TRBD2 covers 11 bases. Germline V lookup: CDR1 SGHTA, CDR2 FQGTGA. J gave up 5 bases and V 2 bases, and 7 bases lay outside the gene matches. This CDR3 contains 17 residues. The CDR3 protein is CASSLPGLAGGTGELFF. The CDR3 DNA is TGTGCCAGCAGCTTACCCGGGCTAGCGGGGGGTACCGGGGAGCTGTTTTTT.

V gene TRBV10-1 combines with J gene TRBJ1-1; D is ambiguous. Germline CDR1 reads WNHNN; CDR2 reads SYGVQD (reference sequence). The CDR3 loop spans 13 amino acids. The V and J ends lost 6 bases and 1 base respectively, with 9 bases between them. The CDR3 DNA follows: TGCGCCAGCAGAGGAGGGAGGAACACTGAAGCTTTCTTT. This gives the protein CASRGGRNTEAFF.

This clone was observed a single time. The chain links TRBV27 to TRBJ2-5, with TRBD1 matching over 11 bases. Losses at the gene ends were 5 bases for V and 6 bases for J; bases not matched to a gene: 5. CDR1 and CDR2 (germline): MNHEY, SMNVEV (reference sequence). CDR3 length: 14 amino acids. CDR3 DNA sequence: TGTGCCAGCAGTAACCGGGACAGGGGGAAGACCCAGTACTTC. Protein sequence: CASSNRDRGKTQYF.

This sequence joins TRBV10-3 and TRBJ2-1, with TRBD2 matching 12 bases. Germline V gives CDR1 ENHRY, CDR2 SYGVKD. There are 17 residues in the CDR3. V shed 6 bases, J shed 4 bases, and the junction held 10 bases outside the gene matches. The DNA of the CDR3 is TGTGCCATCAGCCTAGCGGGGGGGCAAGAGAAATACAATGAGCAGTTCTTC. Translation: CAISLAGGQEKYNEQFF.

As DNA, the CDR3 is TGTGCCAGCAGGGCTACAGGGGGCCCCTCGGAAGCTTTCTTT. This translates into CASRATGGPSEAFF. V and J are TRBV7-9 and TRBJ1-1; TRBD1 matches at 9 bases. Losses at the gene ends were 6 bases for V and 8 bases for J; bases not matched to a gene: 10. The length of the CDR3 is 14 residues. CDR1 is SEHNR and CDR2 is FQNEAQ in the germline V gene (reference sequence).

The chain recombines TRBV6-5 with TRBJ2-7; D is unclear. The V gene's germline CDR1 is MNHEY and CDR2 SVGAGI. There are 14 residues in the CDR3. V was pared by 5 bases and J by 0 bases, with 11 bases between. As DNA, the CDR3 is TGTGCCAGCAGTCCCACTTTCAACTCCTACGAGCAGTACTTC. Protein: CASSPTFNSYEQYF.

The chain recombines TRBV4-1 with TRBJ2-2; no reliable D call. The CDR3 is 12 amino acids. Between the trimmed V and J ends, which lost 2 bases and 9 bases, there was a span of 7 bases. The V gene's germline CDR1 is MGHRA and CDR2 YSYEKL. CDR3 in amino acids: CASSQRSRELFF. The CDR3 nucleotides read TGCGCCAGCAGCCAACGTTCTCGGGAGCTGTTTTTT.

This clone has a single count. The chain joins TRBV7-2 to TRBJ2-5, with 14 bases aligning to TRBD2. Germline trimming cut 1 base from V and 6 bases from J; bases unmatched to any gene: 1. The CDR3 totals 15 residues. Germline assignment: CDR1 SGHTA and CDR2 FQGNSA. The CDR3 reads CASSLGLAGGQTQYF. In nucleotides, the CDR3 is TGTGCCAGCAGCTTAGGACTAGCGGGGGGGCAGACCCAGTACTTC. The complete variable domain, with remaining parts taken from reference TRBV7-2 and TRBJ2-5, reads GAGVSQSPSNKVTEKGKDVELRCDPISGHTALYWYRQSLGQGLEFLIYFQGNSAPDKSGLPSDRFSAERTGGSVSTLTIQRTQQEDSAVYLCASSLGLAGGQTQYFGPGTRLLVL.

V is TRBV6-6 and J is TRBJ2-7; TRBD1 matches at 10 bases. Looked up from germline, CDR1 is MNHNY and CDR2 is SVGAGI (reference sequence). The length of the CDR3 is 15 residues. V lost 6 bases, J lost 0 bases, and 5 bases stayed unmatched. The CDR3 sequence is CASSPRDRGSYEQYF. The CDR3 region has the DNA TGTGCCAGCAGCCCGCGGGACAGGGGCTCCTACGAGCAGTACTTC.

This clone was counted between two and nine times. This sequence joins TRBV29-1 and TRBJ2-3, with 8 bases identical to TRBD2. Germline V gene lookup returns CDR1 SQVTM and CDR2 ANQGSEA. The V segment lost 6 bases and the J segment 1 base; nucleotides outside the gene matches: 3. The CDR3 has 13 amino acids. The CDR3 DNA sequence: TGCAGCGTCCCGGGGGGGGGCACAGATACGCAGTATTTT. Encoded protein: CSVPGGGTDTQYF.

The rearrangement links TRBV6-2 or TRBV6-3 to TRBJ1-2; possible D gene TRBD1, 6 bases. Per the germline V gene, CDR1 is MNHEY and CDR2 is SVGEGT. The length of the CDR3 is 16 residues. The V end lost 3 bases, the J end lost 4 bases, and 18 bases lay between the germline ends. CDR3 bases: TGTGCCAGCAGTTATGCTCCTGGGGACAACCTCTATGGCTACACCTTC. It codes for CASSYAPGDNLYGYTF.

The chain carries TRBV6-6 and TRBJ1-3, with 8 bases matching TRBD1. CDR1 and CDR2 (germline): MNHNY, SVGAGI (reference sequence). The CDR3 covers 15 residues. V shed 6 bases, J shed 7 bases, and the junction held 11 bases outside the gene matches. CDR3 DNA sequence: TGTGCCAGCAGCACACTCTGGACAGGGCAGAACACCATATATTTT. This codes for CASSTLWTGQNTIYF.

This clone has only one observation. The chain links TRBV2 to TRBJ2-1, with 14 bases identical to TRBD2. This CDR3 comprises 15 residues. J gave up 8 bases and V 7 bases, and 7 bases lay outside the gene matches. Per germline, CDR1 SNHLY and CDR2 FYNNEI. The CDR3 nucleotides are TGTGCCAGCACATCCCAGGGACTAGCGGGGGATGAGCAGTTCTTC. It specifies CASTSQGLAGDEQFF.

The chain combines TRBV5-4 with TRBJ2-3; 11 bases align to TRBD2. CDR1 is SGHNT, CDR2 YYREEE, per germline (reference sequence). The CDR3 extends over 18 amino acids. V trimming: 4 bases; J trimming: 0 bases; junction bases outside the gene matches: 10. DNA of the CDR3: TGTGCCAGCAGCCGACATCGCGGGACTAGCGGAAGCACAGATACGCAGTATTTT. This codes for CASSRHRGTSGSTDTQYF.

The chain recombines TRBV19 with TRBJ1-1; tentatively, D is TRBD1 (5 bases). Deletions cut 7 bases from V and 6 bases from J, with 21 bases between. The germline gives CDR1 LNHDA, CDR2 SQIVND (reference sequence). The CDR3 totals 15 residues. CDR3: CASTHMGLGESEAFF. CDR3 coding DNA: TGTGCCAGTACTCATATGGGGCTTGGGGAATCTGAAGCTTTCTTT.

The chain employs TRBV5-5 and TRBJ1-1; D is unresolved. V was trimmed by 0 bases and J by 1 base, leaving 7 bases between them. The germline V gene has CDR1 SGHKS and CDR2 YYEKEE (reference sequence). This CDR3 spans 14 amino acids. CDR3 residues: CASSLGAGNTEAFF. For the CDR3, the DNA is TGTGCCAGCAGCTTGGGAGCTGGGAACACTGAAGCTTTCTTT.

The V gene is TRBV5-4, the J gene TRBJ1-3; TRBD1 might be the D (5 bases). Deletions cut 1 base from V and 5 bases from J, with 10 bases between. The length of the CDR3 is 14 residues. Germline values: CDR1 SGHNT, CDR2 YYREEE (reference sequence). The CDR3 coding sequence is TGTGCCAGCAGCTTGAAAGGGGCAAGAAACACCATATATTTT. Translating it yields CASSLKGARNTIYF.

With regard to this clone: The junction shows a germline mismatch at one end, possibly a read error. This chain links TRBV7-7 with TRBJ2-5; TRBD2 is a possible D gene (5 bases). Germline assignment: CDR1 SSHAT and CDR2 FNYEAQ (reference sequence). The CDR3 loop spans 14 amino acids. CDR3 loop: CASSLDGPGRSQYF. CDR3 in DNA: TGTGCTAGCAGCTTAGATGGGCCGGGAAGGTCCCAGTACTTC.

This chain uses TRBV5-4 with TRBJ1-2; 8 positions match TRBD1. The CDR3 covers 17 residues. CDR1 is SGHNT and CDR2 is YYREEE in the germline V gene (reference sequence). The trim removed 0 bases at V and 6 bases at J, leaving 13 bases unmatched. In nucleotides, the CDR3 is TGTGCCAGCAGCTTGGAGGCAGGGGGCCATATAGGCAATGGCTACACCTTC. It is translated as CASSLEAGGHIGNGYTF.

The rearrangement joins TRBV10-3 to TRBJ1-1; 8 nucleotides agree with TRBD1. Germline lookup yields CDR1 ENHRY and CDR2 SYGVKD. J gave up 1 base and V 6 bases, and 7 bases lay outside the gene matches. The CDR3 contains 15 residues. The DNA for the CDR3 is TGTGCCATCAGCACAAGCGGACAGGGGAACACTGAAGCTTTCTTT. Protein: CAISTSGQGNTEAFF.

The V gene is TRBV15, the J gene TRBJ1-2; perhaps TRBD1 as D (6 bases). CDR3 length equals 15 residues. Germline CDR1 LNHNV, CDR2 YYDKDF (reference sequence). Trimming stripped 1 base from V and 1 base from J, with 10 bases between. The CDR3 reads CATSRGTGLNYGYTF. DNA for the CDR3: TGTGCCACCAGCAGAGGTACAGGGCTTAACTATGGCTACACCTTC.

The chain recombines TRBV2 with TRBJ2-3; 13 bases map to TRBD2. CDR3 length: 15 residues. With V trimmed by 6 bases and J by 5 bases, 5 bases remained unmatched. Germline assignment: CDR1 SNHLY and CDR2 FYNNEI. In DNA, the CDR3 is TGTGCCAGCAGAAAACTAGCGGGGGGGCAAGATACGCAGTATTTT. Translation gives CASRKLAGGQDTQYF.